This T cell receptor (beta chain) was retrieved from a study of T cells in Graves' hyperthyroidism and ophthalmopathy (dated by TCRdb to the late 2010s). About the investigation overall: Peripheral blood was collected at initial diagnosis, before any treatment. Following sampling, methimazole starting at 30 mg daily was given to hyperthyroidism patients, and high-dose intravenous methylprednisolone was given to ophthalmopathy patients. The 100 or so discovery patients were divided at random into training and test sets in a 7:3 ratio. The study also compared thyroid tissue and blood T-cell repertoires from a handful of Graves' hyperthyroidism patients. The paper describes TCR Vbeta CDR3 sequencing of 135 peripheral blood samples, made up of some 40 ophthalmopathy patients, around 78 hyperthyroidism patients and 17 progressor patients. To identify distinguishing TCR V-J signatures, a discovery cohort of about a hundred patients was used, comprising under 45 with Graves' ophthalmopathy and 57 with stable Graves' hyperthyroidism. Prospective prediction of ophthalmopathy was tested in an independent validation cohort consisting of some 20 hyperthyroidism patients and approximately 16 patients who later progressed to ophthalmopathy. What the work shows at the level of the full study, not this receptor alone: Ophthalmopathy was separated from stable hyperthyroidism by a 13 V-J signature model, with 85% to 90% sensitivity and approximately 81% specificity obtained in cross-validation and 80%/75% obtained in testing. No statistical method was used to set the sample size in advance, and investigators knew the group allocation. In validation, the model predicted progression to ophthalmopathy with approximately 69% sensitivity and less than 75% specificity, a median of roughly seven months before onset. Most expanded thyroid clonotypes (frequency above 0.001) were also detected in blood, suggesting blood repertoires may reflect thyroid immune responses.

The TCR beta CDR3 regions were amplified from RNA transcripts. The first round of RT-PCR for the TCR CDR3 was performed with the HTBI primer set and the Qiagen OneStep RT-PCR kit. A second multiplex PCR round built the libraries, followed by size selection and purification. Paired-end sequencing of the libraries was performed with 100 bp reads on an Illumina HiSeq2000. The authors' pipeline ran thus. SOAPnuke was used to process the raw data, with reads discarded if the reads contained adapters or uncalled bases, had a mean Phred below 15, or lacked an exact constant-primer or identifier match. High-quality paired reads were merged with COPE v1.2.5, and unique nucleotide sequences were defined as clonotypes. MiTCR v1.1 was used to align clonotypes to the IMGT TRBV, TRBD and TRBJ reference segments. The analysis included only V-J combinations with a frequency above 0.0001, which together covered 99% to 99.2% of the repertoires. The TCS score was defined as the ratio of F50 (clonal expansion) to E x V (chaos), calculated using BLOSUM62-based TCRdist between CDR3 peptides within each V-J. Welch's t-statistics and random forest reduced roughly 530 V-J features to 10 to 15, which were used in a naive Bayes classifier (R e1071). Using fastp trimming at Q25 and MiXCR clonotype assembly, TCRdb reanalyzed the public sequencing data and kept in-frame beta chains. Each CDR3 protein gets just one entry, which takes the most common genes and DNA from the rows behind it. The authors' filters were not applied to this entry. In all, the sample holds over 400,000 distinct CDR3 sequences, and approximately 23% of those were seen once. Approximately 49% of the sample belongs to the ten largest clones.

The germline V end is reduced by 2 bases and the J end by 7 bases; junction bases left unmatched: 10. The CDR3 has 16 amino acids, counting the end cysteine and phenylalanine. This entry keeps only the CDR3 DNA: 48 bases, framed from base 1. For CDR1 and CDR2, the germline V gene lists MDHEN and SYDVKM. In the ophthalmopathy patients, disease was moderately to severely active, with a Clinical Activity Score of 3 or more, a NOSPECS grade of 4 or more, and a duration of less than 3 months. Exclusion was applied to patients with uncontrolled infections, other autoimmune diseases, pregnancy or lactation. Diagnoses were based on clinical symptoms, serum thyroxine and TRAb, thyroid ultrasound and orbital computed tomography. PBMCs were separated from approximately 10 ml of fresh peripheral blood using Ficoll-Paque density gradient centrifugation. Total RNA was extracted using Trizol reagent, and RNA quality was assessed on an Agilent 2100 Bioanalyzer.

This clonotype has ten or more counts. There is no known antigen for this receptor. Base qualities were left out, and no much larger clone turns up one base away. The source is a woman in her seventies with Graves' ophthalmopathy. The sequence links TRBV28 to TRBJ1-5, with 8 bases aligning to TRBD1. Specimen: blood. The CDR3 protein is CASSLRAGGRNQPQHF. The nucleotide sequence is given as TGTGCCAGCAGTTTAAGGGCAGGGGGCCGAAACCAGCCCCAGCATTTT.